This T cell receptor beta chain was sequenced during a study of a mutant IDH1 vaccine in newly diagnosed glioma. Findings and limits, study-wide: Pseudoprogression showed no apparent link to changes in top peripheral T cell clonotypes.

The time point is: baseline, week 1 (first vaccination visit). Treatment noted: pre-vaccination baseline after standard-of-care therapy. Donors' newly diagnosed IDH1-mutant WHO grade 3 or 4 astrocytomas lacked nuclear ATRX. The repertoire was sequenced with immunoSEQ multiplex PCR; TCRdb's copy has only in-frame clones and lacks some. The data contain 40,000 or so clones, roughly 78% of them singletons. The germline CDR1 and CDR2 sequences are LNHDA and SQIVND (reference sequence). There are 14 residues in the CDR3. Trimming cost V 3 bases and J 4 bases; bases outside gene matches: 5. This clone came up a few times. Its antigen remains unknown.

The chain is built from TRBV19 and TRBJ1-2; 7 nucleotides align to TRBD1. The sequencing here drew on PBMCs, taken from a glioma patient treated with radiotherapy, temozolomide or both. The origin of this receptor is a middle-aged man with glioma. Some clones in this sample may be carry-over from other donors' samples. The CDR3 reads CASSIETGPYGYTF. The CDR3 DNA reads as TGTGCCAGTAGTATTGAGACAGGGCCCTATGGCTACACCTTC.